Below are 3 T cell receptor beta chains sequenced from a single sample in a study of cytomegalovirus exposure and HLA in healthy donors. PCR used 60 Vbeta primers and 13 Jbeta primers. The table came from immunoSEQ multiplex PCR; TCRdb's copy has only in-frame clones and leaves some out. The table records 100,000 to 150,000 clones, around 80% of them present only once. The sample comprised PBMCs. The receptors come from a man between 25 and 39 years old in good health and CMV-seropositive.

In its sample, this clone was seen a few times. The CDR3 sequence is CASSLGQPGQGLAGGYEQYF. The CDR3 DNA reads as TGTGCCAGCAGTTTGGGGCAACCGGGACAGGGACTAGCGGGAGGCTACGAGCAGTACTTC. The chain joins TRBV27 to TRBJ2-7; TRBD2 agrees at 15 bases. The CDR3 totals 20 residues. V was clipped by 3 bases and J by 3 bases; unmatched bases: 15. Germline values: CDR1 MNHEY, CDR2 SMNVEV (reference sequence).

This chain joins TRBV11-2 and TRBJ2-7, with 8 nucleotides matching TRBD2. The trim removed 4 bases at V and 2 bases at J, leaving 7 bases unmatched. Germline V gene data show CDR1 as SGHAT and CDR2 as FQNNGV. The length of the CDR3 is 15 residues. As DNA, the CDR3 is TGTGCCAGCAGCTCTTACCGGGGACTAGCCTACGAGCAGTACTTC. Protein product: CASSSYRGLAYEQYF.

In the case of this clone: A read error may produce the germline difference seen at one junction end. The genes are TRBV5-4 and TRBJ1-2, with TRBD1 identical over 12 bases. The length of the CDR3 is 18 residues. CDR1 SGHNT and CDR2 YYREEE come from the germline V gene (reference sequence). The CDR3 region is CASSQERGTGGADYGYTF. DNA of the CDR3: TGCGCCAGCAGCCAAGAACGAGGGACAGGGGGCGCGGACTATGGCTACACCTTC.